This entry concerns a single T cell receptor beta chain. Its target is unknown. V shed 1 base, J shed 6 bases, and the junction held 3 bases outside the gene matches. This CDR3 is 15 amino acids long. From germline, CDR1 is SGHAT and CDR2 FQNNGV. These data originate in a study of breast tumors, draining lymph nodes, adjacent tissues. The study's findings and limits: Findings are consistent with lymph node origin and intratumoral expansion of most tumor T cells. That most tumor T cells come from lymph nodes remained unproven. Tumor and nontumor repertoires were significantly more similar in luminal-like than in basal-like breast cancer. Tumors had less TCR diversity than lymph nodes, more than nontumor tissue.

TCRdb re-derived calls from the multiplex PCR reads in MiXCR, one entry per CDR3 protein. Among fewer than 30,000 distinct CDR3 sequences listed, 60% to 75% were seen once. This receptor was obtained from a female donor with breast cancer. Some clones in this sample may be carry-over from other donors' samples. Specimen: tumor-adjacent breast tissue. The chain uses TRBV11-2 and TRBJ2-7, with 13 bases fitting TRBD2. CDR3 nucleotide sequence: TGTGCCAGCAGCTTAGTACTAGCGGGAGGGCTCGAGCAGTACTTC. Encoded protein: CASSLVLAGGLEQYF. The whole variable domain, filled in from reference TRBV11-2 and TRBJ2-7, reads EAGVAQSPRYKIIEKRQSVAFWCNPISGHATLYWYQQILGQGPKLLIQFQNNGVVDDSQLPKDRFSAERLKGVDSTLKIQPAKLEDSAVYLCASSLVLAGGLEQYFGPGTRLTVT.